This is a list of T cell receptor beta chains from one sample in a study of OX40 agonist ivuxolimab in advanced cancers. TCRdb's table, derived via immunoSEQ multiplex PCR, lists solely in-frame clones and lacks some. The sample holds 81,000 or so clones; more than 75% are singletons and the top ten take approximately 0.47%. The source material was CD4+ or CD8+ T cells sorted from blood, sampled in a trial of the OX40 agonist ivuxolimab. Receptor source: an adult with an advanced solid tumor such as melanoma, head and neck, liver or kidney cancer. The CDR3 runs from the conserved cysteine through the conserved F or W. A D gene is named only where the DNA matches it firmly. Clone size is stated in some rows and not others, as once, few, many or a class when expanded.

d_call j_call v_call clone_size cdr3_aa cdr3_nt
TRBD1 TRBJ2-5 TRBV5-1 . CASSTSQGARETQYF TGCGCCAGCAGCACGTCACAGGGGGCAAGGGAGACCCAGTACTTC
. TRBJ1-2 TRBV5-1 . CASSPRGATNYGYTF TGCGCCAGCAGCCCCCGGGGGGCGACTAACTATGGCTACACCTTC
. TRBJ2-5 TRBV2 . CASSGQGGPGEETQYF TGTGCCAGCAGTGGACAGGGTGGACCGGGAGAAGAGACCCAGTACTTC
. TRBJ2-7 TRBV6-6 . CASSYSGPYEQYF TGTGCCAGCAGTTACTCTGGGCCTTACGAGCAGTACTTC
. TRBJ1-2 TRBV5-5 . CASSFSGDYGYTF TGTGCCAGCAGCTTTTCGGGGGACTATGGCTACACCTTC
. TRBJ2-5 TRBV5-5 . CASSPTLGVQETQYF TGTGCCAGCAGCCCGACCCTAGGGGTCCAAGAGACCCAGTACTTC
. TRBJ2-7 TRBV28 . CAITDSPSYEQYF TGTGCCATCACCGACAGCCCTTCCTACGAGCAGTACTTC
TRBD1 TRBJ2-7 TRBV9 once CASSVDRGDYEQYF TGTGCCAGCAGCGTAGACAGGGGTGACTACGAGCAGTACTTC
TRBD1 TRBJ2-1 TRBV18 . CASSPTTGGNYNEQFF TGTGCCAGCTCACCAACAACAGGGGGGAACTACAATGAGCAGTTCTTC
TRBD2 TRBJ2-1 TRBV2 . CASSVVASGGDEQFF TGTGCCAGCAGTGTTGTGGCTAGCGGGGGGGATGAGCAGTTCTTC
TRBD2 TRBJ2-7 TRBV2 . CASAGVLPYEQYF TGTGCCAGCGCGGGGGTCCTACCCTACGAGCAGTACTTC
TRBD1 TRBJ1-2 TRBV10-3 . CAAQGDDGYTF TGTGCCGCCCAGGGGGACGATGGCTACACCTTC
TRBD1 TRBJ2-7 TRBV13 . CASSLRDRTYEQYF TGTGCCAGCAGCTTACGGGACAGAACCTACGAGCAGTACTTC
. TRBJ1-5 TRBV6-1 . CASSDSNYNQPQHF TGTGCCAGCAGTGATTCCAATTACAATCAGCCCCAGCATTTT
. TRBJ2-2 TRBV18 . CASSPRMDTGELFF TGTGCCAGCTCACCAAGGATGGACACCGGGGAGCTGTTTTTT
TRBD1 TRBJ2-3 TRBV7-2 . CASSRDRGGPDTQYF TGTGCCAGCAGCCGTGACAGGGGAGGTCCAGATACGCAGTATTTT
TRBD1 TRBJ2-7 TRBV27 . CATGPGQGAVSSYEQYF TGTGCCACGGGACCGGGACAGGGGGCAGTCTCCTCCTACGAGCAGTACTTC
. TRBJ2-7 TRBV5-4 . CASSLSRGAYEQYF TGTGCCAGCAGCTTGTCAAGGGGGGCCTACGAGCAGTACTTC
TRBD1 TRBJ2-7 TRBV5-4 . CASSLPTQGDRTYEQYF TGTGCCAGCAGCTTGCCCACCCAAGGGGACAGGACCTACGAGCAGTACTTC
TRBD1 TRBJ2-7 TRBV2 few CASTRQGGYEQYF TGTGCCAGCACCCGACAGGGGGGATACGAGCAGTACTTC
. TRBJ2-1 TRBV10-1 few CASSLTGPGEQFF TGCGCCAGCAGTCTCACAGGCCCCGGGGAGCAGTTCTTC
. TRBJ1-1 TRBV19 few CASSPREYTEAFF TGTGCCAGTAGTCCCCGGGAGTACACTGAAGCTTTCTTT
. TRBJ1-4 TRBV28 once CASREGSLNEKLFF TGTGCCAGCAGGGAAGGATCCCTTAATGAAAAACTGTTTTTT
. TRBJ2-5 TRBV5-1 . CASSLGLVKRTQYF TGCGCCAGCAGCTTGGGCCTAGTGAAGAGGACCCAGTACTTC
. TRBJ2-7 TRBV2 . CASSVDRRSYEQYF TGTGCCAGCAGTGTGGACCGACGCTCCTACGAGCAGTACTTC
TRBD1 TRBJ1-5 TRBV9 . CASSTTGRDQPQHF TGTGCCAGCAGCACGACAGGGAGAGATCAGCCCCAGCATTTT
. TRBJ2-1 TRBV20-1 . CSARPLDEQFF TGCAGTGCTAGACCCCTCGATGAGCAGTTCTTC
. TRBJ2-3 TRBV5-1 . CASSLEGSDTQYF TGCGCCAGCAGCTTGGAAGGGTCGGATACGCAGTATTTT
TRBD1 TRBJ2-7 TRBV2 . CASRGTGREQYF TGTGCCAGCAGGGGGACAGGGAGGGAGCAGTACTTC
TRBD2 TRBJ2-7 TRBV28 . CASSPGGDSSYEQYF TGTGCCAGCAGCCCCGGGGGGGATAGCTCCTACGAGCAGTACTTC
. TRBJ2-2 TRBV7-2 . CASSLGHQSGELFF TGTGCCAGCAGCTTAGGACACCAGTCCGGGGAGCTGTTTTTT
TRBD1 TRBJ1-2 TRBV19 . CASSIGDRGNYGYTF TGTGCCAGTAGTATAGGCGACAGGGGTAACTATGGCTACACCTTC
. TRBJ1-1 TRBV5-1 . CASSLAGGDTEAFF TGCGCCAGCAGCTTGGCGGGGGGCGACACTGAAGCTTTCTTT
. TRBJ2-3 TRBV7-2 . CASSLAGSSGTDTQYF TGTGCCAGCAGCTTGGCCGGGAGTAGCGGCACAGATACGCAGTATTTT
TRBD1 TRBJ1-1 TRBV5-4 . CASSLEGQRVAFF TGTGCCAGCAGCTTGGAGGGACAGAGGGTAGCTTTCTTT
. TRBJ2-2 TRBV11-3 . CASSLAGGGTGELFF TGTGCCAGCAGCTTAGCGGGGGGCGGCACCGGGGAGCTGTTTTTT
. TRBJ1-1 TRBV7-3 . CASSIVRNTEAFF TGTGCCAGCAGCATTGTTCGAAACACTGAAGCTTTCTTT
TRBD1 TRBJ1-3 TRBV7-2 . CASGYRDSSGNTIYF TGTGCCAGCGGATACCGGGACAGCTCTGGAAACACCATATATTTT
. TRBJ1-2 TRBV28 . CASSSSPRYGYTF TGTGCCAGCAGTTCCTCTCCGAGGTATGGCTACACCTTC
. TRBJ2-1 TRBV6-1 . CASDQAAEQFF TGTGCCAGCGACCAGGCAGCTGAGCAGTTCTTC
. TRBJ2-7 TRBV11-2 . CASSWTAGPYEQYF TGTGCCAGCAGCTGGACAGCGGGGCCCTACGAGCAGTACTTC
TRBD1 TRBJ2-5 TRBV18 . CASSPSTGIRETQYF TGTGCCAGCTCACCGTCGACAGGGATTCGAGAGACCCAGTACTTC
TRBD1 TRBJ1-4 TRBV6-1 . CASSGQGGEKLFF TGTGCCAGCAGTGGACAGGGCGGGGAAAAACTGTTTTTT
. TRBJ1-5 TRBV4-3 . CASSQSWAANQPQHF TGCGCCAGCAGCCAAAGTTGGGCCGCAAATCAGCCCCAGCATTTT